Following are 7 T cell receptor beta chains from one sample sequenced in a study of T-cell reconstitution after alpha-beta-depleted transplantation in children. For TCRbeta, the library was prepared with unique molecular identifiers. Via MiXCR, TCRdb re-called the PCR reads, giving one row per CDR3 protein. The sample lists approximately 420,000 distinct CDR3 sequences; roughly a tenth were seen once. The sample in question was PBMCs from the stem cell graft donor, obtained from the stem cell graft. These receptors all stem from a human donor who donated a stem cell graft to a child with acute myeloid leukemia.

This chain links TRBV5-1 with TRBJ1-2, with a tentative D call TRBD1 (5 bases). Germline lookup yields CDR1 SGHRS and CDR2 YFSETQ. The V and J ends lost 7 bases and 8 bases respectively, with 15 bases between them. The CDR3 loop spans 12 amino acids. This CDR3 is CASRDSRRGYTF. CDR3 DNA sequence: TGCGCCAGCCGAGACAGTCGCAGGGGCTACACCTTC.

This clonotype was picked up many times. This sequence joins TRBV20-1 and TRBJ1-1, with 10 positions matching TRBD1. In germline, CDR1 is DFQATT, CDR2 SNEGSKA (reference sequence). The ends lost 4 bases at V and 5 bases at J; junction bases unmatched: 4. CDR3 size: 13 residues. CDR3 loop: CSANGQGVTEAFF. CDR3 in DNA: TGCAGTGCTAACGGACAGGGGGTAACTGAAGCTTTCTTT.

This clonotype has a handful of counts. The chain couples TRBV10-3 to TRBJ1-6, with D possibly TRBD1 on 5 matching bases. Germline values: CDR1 ENHRY, CDR2 SYGVKD. V was clipped by 1 base and J by 0 bases, with 13 bases between them. There are 18 residues in the CDR3. CDR3 loop: CAISEWAGHRSYNSPLHF. The CDR3 nucleotides are TGTGCCATCAGTGAGTGGGCAGGGCACCGCTCCTATAATTCACCCCTCCACTTT.

The table lists this clonotype with a few counts. CDR3 sequence reads: CASSLWAEEPYEQYF. In nucleotides, the CDR3 is TGTGCCAGCAGTTTATGGGCAGAAGAGCCCTACGAGCAGTACTTC. This chain links TRBV28 with TRBJ2-7; no clear D. This CDR3 has 15 residues. V was trimmed by 0 bases and J by 2 bases, leaving 11 bases between them. CDR1 is MDHEN and CDR2 is SYDVKM in the germline V gene. Full variable domain (outside the CDR3, taken from reference TRBV28 and TRBJ2-7): DVKVTQSSRYLVKRTGEKVFLECVQDMDHENMFWYRQDPGLGLRLIYFSYDVKMKEKGDIPEGYSVSREKKERFSLILESASTNQTSMYLCASSLWAEEPYEQYFGPGTRLTVT.

This clonotype occurred a few times. CDR3 amino acids: CSARSGTGVRNTEAFF. CDR3 in DNA: TGCAGTGCTAGATCCGGGACAGGGGTGAGAAACACTGAAGCTTTCTTT. The J gene is TRBJ1-1, the V gene TRBV20-1; 10 bases map to TRBD1. V trimming: 2 bases; J trimming: 2 bases; junction bases outside the gene matches: 8. This CDR3 is built from 16 residues. Germline V gene lookup returns CDR1 DFQATT and CDR2 SNEGSKA (reference sequence).

This chain joins TRBV5-1 and TRBJ2-3; D is unresolved. The CDR3 spans 15 residues. V was trimmed by 0 bases and J by 5 bases, leaving 13 bases between them. Germline V gene lookup returns CDR1 SGHRS and CDR2 YFSETQ. CDR3 bases: TGCGCCAGCAGCTTGGCCCCGGCCGCCGGAGATACGCAGTATTTT. Translating gives CASSLAPAAGDTQYF.

This clonotype was recorded many times. This sequence joins TRBV6-5 and TRBJ2-5; no definite D call. This CDR3 is 12 amino acids long. CDR1 is MNHEY, CDR2 SVGAGI, per germline. Trimming left V 2 bases short and J 5 bases short, with 6 bases between. In DNA, the CDR3 is TGTGCCAGCAGTTACGCCGGGGAGACCCAGTACTTC. It translates to CASSYAGETQYF.